These 6 T cell receptor beta chains came from one sample sequenced in a study of regulatory T cells in long-lasting Graves disease. TCR beta libraries were built with iRepertoire HTBI primers and Arm-PCR of CDR3 regions. TCRdb reprocessed the multiplex PCR reads via MiXCR and lists one record per CDR3 protein. The repertoire consists of 300,000 to 500,000 distinct CDR3 sequences, with 20% to 25% occurring once and the leading ten covering less than 25%. Time point specified: persistent/refractory GD, antithyroid drugs over 5 years with positive TRAb. PBMC-extracted RNA yielded the TCR library. The input for sequencing was peripheral blood mononuclear cells (PBMCs), taken when the disease was refractory, from a patient treated with antithyroid drugs. Receptors originate from a female donor with Graves disease.

Note on this clonotype: A read error may explain this, as a much larger clone is one base away. The rearrangement uses TRBV28 and TRBJ1-2, with D possibly matching TRBD1 (5 bases). The CDR3 has 14 amino acids. The V and J ends lost 8 bases and 7 bases respectively, with 20 bases between them. The V gene's germline CDR1 is MDHEN and CDR2 SYDVKM. DNA for the CDR3: TGTGCCAGCTCCCAAGCGGGGGGTGGCTTTGGCTACACCTTC. The encoded protein is CASSQAGGGFGYTF.

This clonotype has just a few counts. The rearrangement joins TRBV6-2 or TRBV6-3 to TRBJ2-4; possibly TRBD1 for D (6 bases). V shed 2 bases and J shed 0 bases, with 17 bases lying between them. The CDR3 is 18 residues long. Germline lookup yields CDR1 MNHEY and CDR2 SVGEGT. This CDR3 reads CASSYPLGTLIAKNIQYF. CDR3 bases: TGTGCCAGCAGTTACCCGCTCGGGACACTAATAGCCAAAAACATTCAGTACTTC.

The chain links TRBV5-6 to TRBJ1-2; 9 bases agree with TRBD1. The CDR3 consists of 16 residues. Germline CDR1 is SGHDT and CDR2 is YYEEEE. V trimming: 0 bases; J trimming: 4 bases; junction bases outside the gene matches: 7. CDR3 region: CASSLGGTGSAYGYTF. Written as DNA, the CDR3 is TGTGCCAGCAGCTTGGGCGGGACAGGGAGTGCCTATGGCTACACCTTC.

This clonotype was seen more than once but under ten times. The gene calls are TRBV6-1 and TRBJ1-1; possibly TRBD1 for D (6 bases). The CDR3 consists of 14 residues. V lost 2 bases and J lost 2, with 9 bases in between. The germline V gene encodes CDR1 MNHNS and CDR2 SASEGT. Written as DNA, the CDR3 is TGTGCCAGCAGTGAAAACAGGGTAAACACTGAAGCTTTCTTT. Amino acids: CASSENRVNTEAFF.

The V call is TRBV6-1, the J call TRBJ1-2; D call uncertain. CDR1 MNHNS and CDR2 SASEGT come from the germline V gene. V was cut by 5 bases and J by 7 bases, with 17 bases left in between. The CDR3 covers 14 residues. The CDR3 DNA reads TGTGCCAGCAGTCCCCGAAAGGTTTATTCTGGCTACACCTTC. Protein: CASSPRKVYSGYTF.

This clonotype has at least ten counts. The rearrangement uses TRBV3-1 and TRBJ1-2; the match to TRBD1 covers 10 bases. Trimming cost V 4 bases and J 8 bases; bases outside gene matches: 7. The germline V gene has CDR1 LGHDT and CDR2 YNNKEL (reference sequence). The CDR3 sequence is 14 residues long. CDR3 loop: CASSLPGQGMGYTF. The CDR3 DNA is TGTGCCAGCAGCCTTCCGGGACAGGGGATGGGCTACACCTTC.